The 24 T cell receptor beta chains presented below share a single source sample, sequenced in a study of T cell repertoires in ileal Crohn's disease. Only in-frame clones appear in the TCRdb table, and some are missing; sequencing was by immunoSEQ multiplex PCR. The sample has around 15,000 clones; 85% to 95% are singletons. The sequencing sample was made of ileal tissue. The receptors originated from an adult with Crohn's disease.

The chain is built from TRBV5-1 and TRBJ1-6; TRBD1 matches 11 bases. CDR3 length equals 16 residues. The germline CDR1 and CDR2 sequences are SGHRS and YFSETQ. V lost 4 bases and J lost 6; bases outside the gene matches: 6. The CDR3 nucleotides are TGCGCCAGCAGCCTCTGGGACAGGGGGGGTAATTCACCCCTCCACTTT. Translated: CASSLWDRGGNSPLHF.

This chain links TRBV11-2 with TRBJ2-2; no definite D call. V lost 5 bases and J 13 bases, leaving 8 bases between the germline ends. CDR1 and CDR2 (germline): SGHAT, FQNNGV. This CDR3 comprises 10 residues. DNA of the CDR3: TGTGCCAGCAGCCGCGCGTCGCTGTTTTTT. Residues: CASSRASLFF.

CDR3 bases: TGTGCCAGCAGCCTTACAGGGACGGGATCCTACGAGCAGTACTTC. It translates to CASSLTGTGSYEQYF. This chain links TRBV9 with TRBJ2-5; a weak D match, TRBD1 (6 bases). The end of the DNA is better explained by TRBJ2-7, so the J call may be wrong. From germline, CDR1 is SGDLS and CDR2 YYNGEE. There are 15 residues in the CDR3.

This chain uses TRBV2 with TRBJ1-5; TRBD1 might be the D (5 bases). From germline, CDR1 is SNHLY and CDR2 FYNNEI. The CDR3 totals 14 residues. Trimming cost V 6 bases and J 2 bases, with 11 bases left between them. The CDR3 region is CASSSGNRNQPQHF. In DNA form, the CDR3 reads TGTGCCAGCAGCTCAGGGAATCGCAATCAGCCCCAGCATTTT. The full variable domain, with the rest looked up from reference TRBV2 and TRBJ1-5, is EPEVTQTPSHQVTQMGQEVILRCVPISNHLYFYWYRQILGQKVEFLVSFYNNEISEKSEIFDDQFSVERPDGSNFTLKIRSTKLEDSAMYFCASSSGNRNQPQHFGDGTRLSIL.

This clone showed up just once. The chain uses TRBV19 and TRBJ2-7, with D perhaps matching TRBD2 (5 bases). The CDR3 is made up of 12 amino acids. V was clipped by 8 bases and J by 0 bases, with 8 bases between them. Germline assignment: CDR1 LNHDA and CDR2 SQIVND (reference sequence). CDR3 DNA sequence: TGTGCCAGTCGCGGACTCTCCTACGAGCAGTACTTC. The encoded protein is CASRGLSYEQYF.

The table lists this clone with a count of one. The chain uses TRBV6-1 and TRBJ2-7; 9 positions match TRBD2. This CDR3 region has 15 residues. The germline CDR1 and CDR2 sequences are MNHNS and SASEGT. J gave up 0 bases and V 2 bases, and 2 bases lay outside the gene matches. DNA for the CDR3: TGTGCCAGCAGTGAACTAGCGGGGAGCTCCTACGAGCAGTACTTC. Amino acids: CASSELAGSSYEQYF.

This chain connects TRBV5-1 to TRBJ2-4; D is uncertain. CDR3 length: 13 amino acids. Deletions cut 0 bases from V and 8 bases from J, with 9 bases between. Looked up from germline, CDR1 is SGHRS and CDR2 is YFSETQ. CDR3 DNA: TGCGCCAGCAGCTTGGCGGTAGCCGACATTCAGTACTTC. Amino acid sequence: CASSLAVADIQYF.

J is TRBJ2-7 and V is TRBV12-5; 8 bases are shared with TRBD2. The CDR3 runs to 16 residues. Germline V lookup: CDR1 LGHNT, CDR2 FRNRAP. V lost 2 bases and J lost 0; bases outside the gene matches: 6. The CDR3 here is CASGLSSGGPSYEQYF. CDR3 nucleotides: TGTGCTAGTGGTTTGTCCAGCGGGGGACCCTCCTACGAGCAGTACTTC.

The CDR3 DNA is TGTGCCTGGAGTTCTGGGACAGGGGCTTACGAGCAGTACTTC. This encodes CAWSSGTGAYEQYF. This sequence joins TRBV30 and TRBJ2-7; 10 nucleotides line up with TRBD1. With 2 bases clipped from V and 4 bases from J, the junction kept 5 bases outside the gene matches. CDR1 is GTSNPN and CDR2 is SVGIG in the germline V gene (reference sequence). The CDR3 contains 14 residues.

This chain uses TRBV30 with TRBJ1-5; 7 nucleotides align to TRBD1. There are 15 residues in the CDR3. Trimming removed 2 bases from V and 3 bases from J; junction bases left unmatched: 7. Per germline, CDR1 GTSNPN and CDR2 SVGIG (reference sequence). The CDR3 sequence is CAWSPSDRDNQPQHF. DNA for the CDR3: TGTGCCTGGAGTCCGAGCGACAGGGACAATCAGCCCCAGCATTTT.

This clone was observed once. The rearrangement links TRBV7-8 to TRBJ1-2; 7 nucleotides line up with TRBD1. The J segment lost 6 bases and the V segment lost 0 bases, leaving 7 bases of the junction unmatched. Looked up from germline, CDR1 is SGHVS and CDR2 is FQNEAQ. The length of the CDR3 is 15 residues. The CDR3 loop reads CASSLAAGGLDGYTF. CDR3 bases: TGTGCCAGCAGCTTAGCGGCAGGGGGTCTGGATGGCTACACCTTC.

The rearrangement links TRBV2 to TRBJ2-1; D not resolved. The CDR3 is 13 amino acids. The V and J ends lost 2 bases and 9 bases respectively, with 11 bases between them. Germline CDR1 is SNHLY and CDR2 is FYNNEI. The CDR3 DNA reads TGTGCCAGCAGTGAAAGTATGTGGCCTGAGCAGTTCTTC. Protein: CASSESMWPEQFF.

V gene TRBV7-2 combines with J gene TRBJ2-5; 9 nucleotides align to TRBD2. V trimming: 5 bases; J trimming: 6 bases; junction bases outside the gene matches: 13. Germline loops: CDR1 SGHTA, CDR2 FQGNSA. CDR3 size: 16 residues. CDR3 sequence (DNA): TGTGCCAGCAGCCTCGATGCCGCGGGGGGGTTGAAGACCCAGTACTTC. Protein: CASSLDAAGGLKTQYF.

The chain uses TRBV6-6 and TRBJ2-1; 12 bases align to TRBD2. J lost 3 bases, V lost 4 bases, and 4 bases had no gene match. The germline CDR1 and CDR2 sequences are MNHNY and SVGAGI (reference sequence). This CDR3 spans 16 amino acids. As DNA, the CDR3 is TGTGCCAGCAGTTCCGGGACTAGCGGGTTCTACAATGAGCAGTTCTTC. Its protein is CASSSGTSGFYNEQFF.

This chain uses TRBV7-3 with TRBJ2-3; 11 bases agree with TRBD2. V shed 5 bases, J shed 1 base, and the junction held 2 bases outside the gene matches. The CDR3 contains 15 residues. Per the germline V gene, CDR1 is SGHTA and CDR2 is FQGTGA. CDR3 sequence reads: CASSTLAGGTDTQYF. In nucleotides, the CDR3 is TGTGCCAGCAGCACACTAGCGGGGGGCACAGATACGCAGTATTTT.

CDR3: CASTVDRAGQPQHF. In DNA, the CDR3 is TGTGCCAGCACCGTGGACAGGGCCGGCCAGCCCCAGCATTTT. The V call is TRBV2, the J call TRBJ1-5, with 8 bases lining up with TRBD1. The CDR3 contains 14 residues. Germline CDR1 SNHLY, CDR2 FYNNEI. Trimming took 7 bases from V and 7 from J; bases not matched to a gene: 9.

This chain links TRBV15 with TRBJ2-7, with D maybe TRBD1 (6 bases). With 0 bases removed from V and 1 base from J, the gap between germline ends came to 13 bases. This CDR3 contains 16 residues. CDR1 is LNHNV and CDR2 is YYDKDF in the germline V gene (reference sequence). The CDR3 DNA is TGTGCCACCAGCAGAGATACAGGGAGTCCGTCCTACGAGCAGTACTTC. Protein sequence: CATSRDTGSPSYEQYF.

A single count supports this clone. The CDR3 loop reads CASGWGPARGNEKLFF. Written as DNA, the CDR3 is TGTGCTAGTGGTTGGGGCCCCGCCAGGGGGAATGAAAAACTGTTTTTT. The rearrangement links TRBV12-5 to TRBJ1-4; TRBD1 aligns across 7 bases. With V trimmed by 4 bases and J by 5 bases, 10 bases remained unmatched. Germline V gene lookup returns CDR1 LGHNT and CDR2 FRNRAP. CDR3 length: 16 amino acids.

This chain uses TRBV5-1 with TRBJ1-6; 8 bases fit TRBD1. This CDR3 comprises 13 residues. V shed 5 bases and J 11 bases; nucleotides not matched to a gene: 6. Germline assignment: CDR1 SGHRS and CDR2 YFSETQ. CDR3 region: CASSQGQEAPLHF. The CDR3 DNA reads TGCGCCAGCAGTCAGGGACAGGAGGCACCCCTCCACTTT.

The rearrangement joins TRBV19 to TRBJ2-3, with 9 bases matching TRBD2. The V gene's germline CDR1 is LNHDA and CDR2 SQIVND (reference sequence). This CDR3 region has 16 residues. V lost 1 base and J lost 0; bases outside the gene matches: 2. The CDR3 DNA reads TGTGCCAGTAGTATAGGAGGGACTAGCAGCACAGATACGCAGTATTTT. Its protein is CASSIGGTSSTDTQYF.

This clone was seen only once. In DNA form, the CDR3 reads TGTGCCAGCAGCCCGAGCTCCTACGAGCAGTACTTC. This sequence encodes CASSPSSYEQYF. This chain connects TRBV7-2 to TRBJ2-7; no clear D. The CDR3 spans 12 residues. V was clipped by 5 bases and J by 0 bases, with 5 bases between them. Looked up from germline, CDR1 is SGHTA and CDR2 is FQGNSA.

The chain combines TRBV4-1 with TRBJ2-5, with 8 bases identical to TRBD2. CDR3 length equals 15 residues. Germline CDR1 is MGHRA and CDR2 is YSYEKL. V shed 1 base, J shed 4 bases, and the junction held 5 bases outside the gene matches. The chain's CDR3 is CASSQAAAGAETQYF. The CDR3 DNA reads TGCGCCAGCAGCCAAGCAGCAGCGGGGGCAGAGACCCAGTACTTC.

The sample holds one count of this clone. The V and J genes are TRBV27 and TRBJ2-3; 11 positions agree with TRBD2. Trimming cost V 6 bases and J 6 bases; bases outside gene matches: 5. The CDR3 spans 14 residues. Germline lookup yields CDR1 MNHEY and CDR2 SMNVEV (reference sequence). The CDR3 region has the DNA TGTGCCAGCAGCTCCCTAGCGGGGGGCGATACGCAGTATTTT. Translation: CASSSLAGGDTQYF.

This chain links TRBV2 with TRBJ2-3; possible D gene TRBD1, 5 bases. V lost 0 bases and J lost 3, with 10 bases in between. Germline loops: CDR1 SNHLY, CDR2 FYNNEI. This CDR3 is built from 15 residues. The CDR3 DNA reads TGTGCCAGCAGTGAAGCGTGGCAGGGAACAGATACGCAGTATTTT. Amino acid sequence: CASSEAWQGTDTQYF. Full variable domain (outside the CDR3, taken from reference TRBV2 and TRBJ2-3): EPEVTQTPSHQVTQMGQEVILRCVPISNHLYFYWYRQILGQKVEFLVSFYNNEISEKSEIFDDQFSVERPDGSNFTLKIRSTKLEDSAMYFCASSEAWQGTDTQYFGPGTRLTVL.